This entry lists 12 T cell receptor beta chains sequenced from one sample in a study of blood T cell repertoires in COVID-19. The protocol was immunoSEQ multiplex PCR, while the TCRdb copy is restricted to in-frame clones and leaves out a portion. The data hold approximately 96,000 clones, with 90% to 95% observed a single time. Specimen: peripheral blood. The receptors originated from a human donor with active COVID-19. The donor label of this sample is uncertain.

This chain joins TRBV18 and TRBJ1-6, with 7 nucleotides matching TRBD1. The CDR3 has 14 residues. J was trimmed by 9 bases and V by 2 bases; bases with no gene match: 4. Germline V gene data show CDR1 as KGHSH and CDR2 as LQKENI. This CDR3 is CASSPDRVGSPLHF. The CDR3 bases are TGTGCCAGCTCACCAGACAGGGTCGGTTCACCCCTCCACTTT.

The chain carries TRBV7-2 and TRBJ2-6; D not resolved. The germline V and J ends were trimmed by 2 bases and 0 bases, with 5 bases remaining between them. The CDR3 covers 15 residues. Per the germline V gene, CDR1 is SGHTA and CDR2 is FQGNSA. CDR3 region: CASSLLYSGANVLTF. The CDR3 bases are TGTGCCAGCAGCTTATTGTACTCTGGGGCCAACGTCCTGACTTTC.

J is TRBJ1-3 and V is TRBV12-3 or TRBV12-4; 7 bases map to TRBD1. The CDR3 contains 10 residues. The junction had 4 bases not matched to a gene; V was cut back by 5 bases and J by 15 bases. CDR3 sequence reads: CASSRGQTYF. In DNA, the CDR3 is TGTGCCAGCAGTAGGGGACAGACATATTTT.

The chain recombines TRBV7-9 with TRBJ2-5, with 7 positions matching TRBD2. The CDR3 consists of 16 residues. Trimming removed 5 bases from V and 2 bases from J; junction bases left unmatched: 11. The V gene's germline CDR1 is SEHNR and CDR2 FQNEAQ (reference sequence). The CDR3 region is CASSGSGAGRQETQYF. For the CDR3, the DNA is TGTGCCAGCAGCGGATCGGGAGCGGGGAGGCAAGAGACCCAGTACTTC. The whole variable domain, filled in from reference TRBV7-9 and TRBJ2-5, reads DTGVSQNPRHKITKRGQNVTFRCDPISEHNRLYWYRQTLGQGPEFLTYFQNEAQLEKSRLLSDRFSAERPKGSFSTLEIQRTEQGDSAMYLCASSGSGAGRQETQYFGPGTRLLVL.

This chain links TRBV23-1 with TRBJ1-5; 8 positions agree with TRBD1. TRBV23-1 is recorded as an ORF, its role being uncertain. The ends lost 2 bases at V and 3 bases at J; junction bases unmatched: 3. This CDR3 contains 15 residues. The CDR3 nucleotides read TGCGCCAGCAGTCAAACACAGGGGGACAATCAGCCCCAGCATTTT. Its translation: CASSQTQGDNQPQHF.

Written as DNA, the CDR3 is TGTGCCAGCAGAGGGCAGGCGGGACTAGGGGGTGGCGAGCAGTACTTC. Protein product: CASRGQAGLGGGEQYF. V gene TRBV3-1 (or the pseudogene TRBV3-2) combines with J gene TRBJ2-7; 8 nucleotides align to TRBD2. Trimming cost V 6 bases and J 6 bases; bases outside gene matches: 16. Germline V gene lookup returns CDR1 LGHDT and CDR2 YNNKEL (reference sequence). The CDR3 contains 16 residues.

This clone was detected once. This chain uses TRBV6-5 with TRBJ2-7, with D possibly TRBD2 on 6 matching bases. V was clipped by 0 bases and J by 1 base, with 13 bases between them. Germline values: CDR1 MNHEY, CDR2 SVGAGI. There are 16 residues in the CDR3. Here the CDR3 DNA reads TGTGCCAGCAGTTACTCGGGTAGCGGTCAATCCTACGAGCAGTACTTC. Encoded protein: CASSYSGSGQSYEQYF.

V usage is TRBV4-1 and J usage is TRBJ1-2; TRBD1 matches at 10 bases. Germline assignment: CDR1 MGHRA and CDR2 YSYEKL. V lost 5 bases, J lost 8 bases, and 11 bases stayed unmatched. This CDR3 spans 15 amino acids. The CDR3 bases are TGCGCCAGCAGCGAAATCCGACAGGGGGCTTTGGGCTACACCTTC. Its protein product is CASSEIRQGALGYTF.

This sequence joins TRBV27 and TRBJ2-3, with D possibly matching TRBD2 (6 bases). Per the germline V gene, CDR1 is MNHEY and CDR2 is SMNVEV (reference sequence). The CDR3 is 21 residues long. The V end lost 5 bases, the J end lost 4 bases, and 34 bases lay between the germline ends. The CDR3 protein is CASSTYSGFLPVPGDPDTQYF. The CDR3 DNA follows: TGTGCCAGCAGTACGTACTCAGGGTTTCTCCCCGTCCCGGGGGACCCAGATACGCAGTATTTT.

The chain has TRBV7-8 and TRBJ1-1; 8 bases match TRBD1. The V segment lost 5 bases and the J segment 1 base; nucleotides outside the gene matches: 6. The CDR3 is made up of 15 amino acids. Germline V gives CDR1 SGHVS, CDR2 FQNEAQ. CDR3 coding DNA: TGTGCCAGCAGCGGGTTGGGACAGGAGAACACTGAAGCTTTCTTT. Encoded protein: CASSGLGQENTEAFF.

This rearrangement joins TRBV5-6 to TRBJ2-7, with TRBD1 matching over 7 bases. The CDR3 has 17 residues. The germline gives CDR1 SGHDT, CDR2 YYEEEE. V was pared by 1 base and J by 7 bases, with 17 bases of the junction left unmatched. The CDR3 nucleotides read TGTGCCAGCAGCTTGCCCCAAAAAGACAGGGATTCGTGGGAGCAGTACTTC. It encodes CASSLPQKDRDSWEQYF.

A single count supports this clone. The rearrangement links TRBV9 to TRBJ2-1, with a weak D call TRBD1 (6 bases). V lost 0 bases and J 8 bases, leaving 15 bases between the germline ends. In germline, CDR1 is SGDLS, CDR2 YYNGEE. CDR3 length: 15 amino acids. CDR3 residues: CASSVGTEPQDEQFF. For the CDR3, the DNA is TGTGCCAGCAGCGTAGGGACAGAACCACAGGATGAGCAGTTCTTC.